A selection of T cell receptor beta chains follows, all from one sample in a study of T-cell memory formation after mild COVID-19. In TCRdb, the 5' RACE reads were re-called with MiXCR into one record per CDR3 protein. The sample has about 90,000 distinct CDR3 sequences, about 13% seen once. Sequenced input: PBMCs or a T cell subset sorted from them (not recorded which). The receptors originated from an adult woman who had mild COVID-19 (a few samples of this study predate the infection). Cell type and time point are not known. Both conserved end residues are part of each CDR3. The D gene is left open where the match is weak. Part of the rows lack a size; the others show once, few, many or a class for expanded clones.

>TRBV30|TRBD2|-|TRBJ2-3
CAWSPTSGGADTQYF
TGTGCCTGGAGTCCTACTAGCGGGGGGGCAGATACGCAGTATTTT
>TRBV6-2/TRBV6-3|-|many|TRBJ2-1
CASTPSSSNEQFF
TGTGCCAGCACTCCATCGAGTAGTAATGAGCAGTTCTTC
>TRBV5-1|TRBD2|few|TRBJ2-3
CASSLVVAGGISDTQYF
TGCGCCAGCAGCTTGGTAGTGGCGGGGGGTATTTCGGATACGCAGTATTTT
>TRBV9|-|-|TRBJ1-5
CASSVGGNGNQPQHF
TGTGCCAGCAGCGTAGGAGGGAACGGCAATCAGCCCCAGCATTTT
>TRBV12-3/TRBV12-4|-|-|TRBJ2-7
CASSLLENSYEQYF
TGTGCCAGCAGTTTACTGGAAAACTCCTACGAGCAGTACTTC
>TRBV19|-|-|TRBJ2-1
CASSIGGRDPYNEQFF
TGTGCCAGTAGTATAGGAGGGCGAGACCCCTACAATGAGCAGTTCTTC
>TRBV20-1|-|few|TRBJ2-4
CSARDVGFSGVIAKNIQYF
TGCAGTGCTAGAGATGTGGGGTTCAGTGGGGTTATAGCCAAAAACATTCAGTACTTC
>TRBV5-1|-|-|TRBJ2-7
CASSLITDYEQYF
TGCGCCAGCAGCTTGATCACAGACTACGAGCAGTACTTC
>TRBV11-2|-|few|TRBJ2-1
CASSLSPRLLDEQFF
TGTGCCAGCAGCTTATCCCCCCGACTTCTGGATGAGCAGTTCTTC
>TRBV29-1|TRBD2|many|TRBJ2-3
CSVLTSGRTDTQYF
TGCAGCGTGTTGACTAGCGGGAGAACAGATACGCAGTATTTT
>TRBV20-1|TRBD2|few|TRBJ2-1
CSARLGRAPYNEQFF
TGCAGTGCTAGGCTCGGGAGGGCCCCTTACAATGAGCAGTTCTTC
>TRBV5-4|TRBD1|few|TRBJ1-4
CASSPTGGGEKLFF
TGTGCCAGCAGCCCGACAGGGGGTGGAGAAAAACTGTTTTTT
>TRBV3-1|-|-|TRBJ2-2
CASNLGVTGELFF
TGTGCCAGCAACCTGGGGGTTACCGGGGAGCTGTTTTTT
>TRBV27|-|-|TRBJ2-7
CASSAGGHPHYEQYF
TGTGCCAGCAGTGCCGGGGGCCACCCCCACTACGAGCAGTACTTC
>TRBV2|-|few|TRBJ2-3
CATAGAWKNTQYF
TGTGCCACCGCAGGCGCGTGGAAAAATACGCAGTATTTT
>TRBV12-3/TRBV12-4|TRBD2|-|TRBJ2-7
CASSLSGGWTYEQYF
TGTGCCAGCAGCCTATCGGGGGGGTGGACCTACGAGCAGTACTTC
>TRBV7-9|-|few|TRBJ1-1
CASTEVMWNTEAFF
TGTGCCAGCACCGAGGTAATGTGGAACACTGAAGCTTTCTTT
>TRBV2|-|-|TRBJ1-1
CASSEDLEGNTEAFF
TGTGCCAGCAGTGAAGATTTGGAGGGGAACACTGAAGCTTTCTTT
>TRBV9|TRBD2|few|TRBJ2-1
CASSPSGGIYEQFF
TGTGCCAGCAGCCCCTCGGGGGGTATTTATGAGCAGTTCTTC
>TRBV12-3/TRBV12-4|TRBD1|few|TRBJ2-7
CASSPGGCEQYF
TGTGCCAGCAGTCCAGGGGGCTGCGAGCAGTACTTC
>TRBV15|TRBD1|-|TRBJ2-7
CATSIEGGSFRQYF
TGTGCCACCAGCATCGAAGGGGGCTCATTTAGGCAGTACTTC
>TRBV7-6|TRBD2|-|TRBJ2-3
CASSLTRPAGGTDTQYF
TGTGCCAGCAGCTTGACCCGTCCAGCGGGAGGGACAGATACGCAGTATTTT
>TRBV12-3/TRBV12-4|-|-|TRBJ1-2
CASSTGLLGGYTF
TGTGCCAGCAGTACGGGACTCCTTGGTGGCTACACCTTC